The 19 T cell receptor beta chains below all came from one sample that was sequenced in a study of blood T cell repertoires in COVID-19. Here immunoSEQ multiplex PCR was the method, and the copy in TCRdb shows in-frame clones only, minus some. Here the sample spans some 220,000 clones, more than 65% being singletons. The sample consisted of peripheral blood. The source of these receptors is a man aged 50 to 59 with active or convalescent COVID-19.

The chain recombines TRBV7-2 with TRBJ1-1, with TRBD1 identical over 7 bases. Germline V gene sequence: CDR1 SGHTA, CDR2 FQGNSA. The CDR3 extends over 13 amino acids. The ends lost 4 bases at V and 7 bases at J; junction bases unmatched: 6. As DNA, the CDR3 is TGTGCCAGCAGCTGGATGGACAGGCATGAAGCTTTCTTT. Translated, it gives CASSWMDRHEAFF.

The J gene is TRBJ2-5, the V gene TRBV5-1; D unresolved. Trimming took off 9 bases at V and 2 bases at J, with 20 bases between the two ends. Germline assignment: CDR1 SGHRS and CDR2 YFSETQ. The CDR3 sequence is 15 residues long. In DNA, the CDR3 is TGCGCCACCTCCCCCCAGGTTTTGGATCAAGAGACCCAGTACTTC. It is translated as CATSPQVLDQETQYF.

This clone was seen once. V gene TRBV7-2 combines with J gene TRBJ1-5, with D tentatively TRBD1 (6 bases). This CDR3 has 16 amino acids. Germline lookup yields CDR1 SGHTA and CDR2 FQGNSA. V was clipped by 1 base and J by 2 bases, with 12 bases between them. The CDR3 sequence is CASSLEGGNGNQPQHF. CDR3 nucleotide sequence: TGTGCCAGCAGCTTAGAGGGGGGGAATGGCAATCAGCCCCAGCATTTT.

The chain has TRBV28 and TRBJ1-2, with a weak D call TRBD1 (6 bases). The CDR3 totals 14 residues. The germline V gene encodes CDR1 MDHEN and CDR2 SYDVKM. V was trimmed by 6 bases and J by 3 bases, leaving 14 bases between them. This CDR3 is CASSQQGTHYGYTF. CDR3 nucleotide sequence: TGTGCCAGCAGCCAACAGGGTACGCACTATGGCTACACCTTC.

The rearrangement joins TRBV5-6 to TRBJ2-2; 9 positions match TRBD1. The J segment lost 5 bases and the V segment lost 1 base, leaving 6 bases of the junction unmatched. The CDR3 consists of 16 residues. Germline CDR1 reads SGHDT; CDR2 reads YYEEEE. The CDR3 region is CASSLFRTGVTGELFF. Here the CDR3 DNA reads TGTGCCAGCAGCTTGTTCAGGACAGGGGTGACCGGGGAGCTGTTTTTT.

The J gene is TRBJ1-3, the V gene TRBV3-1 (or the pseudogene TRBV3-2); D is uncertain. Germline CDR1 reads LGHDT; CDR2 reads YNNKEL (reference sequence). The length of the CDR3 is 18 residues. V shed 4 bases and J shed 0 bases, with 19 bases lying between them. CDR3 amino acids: CASSPSESQPLSGNTIYF. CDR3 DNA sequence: TGTGCCAGCAGCCCCAGTGAGTCACAGCCTCTCTCTGGAAACACCATATATTTT.

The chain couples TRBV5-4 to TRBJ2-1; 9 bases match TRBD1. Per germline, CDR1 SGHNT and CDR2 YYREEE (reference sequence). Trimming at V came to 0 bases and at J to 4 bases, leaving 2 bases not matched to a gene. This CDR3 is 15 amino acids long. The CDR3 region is CASSLGGQGYNEQFF. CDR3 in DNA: TGTGCCAGCAGCTTGGGCGGACAGGGGTACAATGAGCAGTTCTTC.

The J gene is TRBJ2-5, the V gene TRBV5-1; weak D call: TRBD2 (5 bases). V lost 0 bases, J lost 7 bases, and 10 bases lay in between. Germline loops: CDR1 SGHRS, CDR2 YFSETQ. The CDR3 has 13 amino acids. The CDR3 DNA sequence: TGCGCCAGCAGCTTGGACCCCGAGGGGACCCAGTACTTC. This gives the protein CASSLDPEGTQYF.

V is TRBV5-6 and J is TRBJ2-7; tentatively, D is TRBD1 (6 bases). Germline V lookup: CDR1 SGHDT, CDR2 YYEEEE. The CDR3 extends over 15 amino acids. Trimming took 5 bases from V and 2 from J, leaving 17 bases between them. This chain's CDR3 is CASSPDGTWPYEQYF. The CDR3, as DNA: TGTGCCAGCAGTCCGGACGGGACATGGCCCTACGAGCAGTACTTC. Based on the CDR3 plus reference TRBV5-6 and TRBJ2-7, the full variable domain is DAGVTQSPTHLIKTRGQQVTLRCSPKSGHDTVSWYQQALGQGPQFIFQYYEEEERQRGNFPDRFSGHQFPNYSSELNVNALLLGDSALYLCASSPDGTWPYEQYFGPGTRLTVT.

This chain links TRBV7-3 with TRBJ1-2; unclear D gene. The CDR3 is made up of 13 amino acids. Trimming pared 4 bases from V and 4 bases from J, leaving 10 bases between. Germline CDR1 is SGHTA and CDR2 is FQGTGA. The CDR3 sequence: CASSSLTPYGYTF. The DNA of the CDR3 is TGTGCCAGCAGCTCCTTGACACCCTATGGCTACACCTTC.

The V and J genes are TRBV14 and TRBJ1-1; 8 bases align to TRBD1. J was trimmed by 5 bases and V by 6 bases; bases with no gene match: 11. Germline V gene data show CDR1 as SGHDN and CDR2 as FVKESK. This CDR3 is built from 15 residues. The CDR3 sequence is CASRGTGPTETEAFF. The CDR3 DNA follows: TGTGCCAGCAGAGGGACAGGCCCAACGGAGACTGAAGCTTTCTTT.

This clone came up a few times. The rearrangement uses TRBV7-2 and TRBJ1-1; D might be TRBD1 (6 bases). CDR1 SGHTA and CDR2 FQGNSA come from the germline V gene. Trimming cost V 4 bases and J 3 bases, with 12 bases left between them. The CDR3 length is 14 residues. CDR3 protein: CASSSQGRDTEAFF. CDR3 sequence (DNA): TGTGCCAGCAGCTCCCAGGGGCGGGACACTGAAGCTTTCTTT.

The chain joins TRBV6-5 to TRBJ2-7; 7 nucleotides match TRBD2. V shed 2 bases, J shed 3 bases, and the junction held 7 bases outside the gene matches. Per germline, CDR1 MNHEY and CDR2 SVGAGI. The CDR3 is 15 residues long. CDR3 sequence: CASSYGASGYYEQYF. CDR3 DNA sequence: TGTGCCAGCAGTTACGGGGCTAGCGGCTACTACGAGCAGTACTTC.

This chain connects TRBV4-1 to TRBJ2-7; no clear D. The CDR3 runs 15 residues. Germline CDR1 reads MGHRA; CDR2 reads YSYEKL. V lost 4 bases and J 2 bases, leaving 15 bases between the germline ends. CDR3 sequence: CASSLNLEAAYEQYF. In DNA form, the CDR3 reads TGCGCCAGCAGCCTGAACCTCGAGGCGGCCTACGAGCAGTACTTC.

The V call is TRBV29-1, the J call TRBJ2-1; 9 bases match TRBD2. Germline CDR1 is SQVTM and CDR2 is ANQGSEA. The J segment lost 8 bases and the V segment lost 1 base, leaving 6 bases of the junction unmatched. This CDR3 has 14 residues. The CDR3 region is CSVEGGRAVDEQFF. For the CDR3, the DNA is TGCAGCGTTGAAGGCGGGAGGGCCGTGGATGAGCAGTTCTTC.

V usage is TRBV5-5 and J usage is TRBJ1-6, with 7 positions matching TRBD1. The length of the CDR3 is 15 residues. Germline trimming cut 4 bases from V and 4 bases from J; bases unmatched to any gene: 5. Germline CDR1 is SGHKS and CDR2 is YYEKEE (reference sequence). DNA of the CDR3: TGTGCCAGCAGCGTACCGGGACAGTATAATTCACCCCTCCACTTT. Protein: CASSVPGQYNSPLHF.

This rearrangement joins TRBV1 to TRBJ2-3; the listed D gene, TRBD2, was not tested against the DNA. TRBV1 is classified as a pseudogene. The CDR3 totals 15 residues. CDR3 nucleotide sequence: TGCACCAGCCACCGACTAGTCCCTGGCACAGATACGCAGTATTTT. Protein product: CTSHRLVPGTDTQYF.

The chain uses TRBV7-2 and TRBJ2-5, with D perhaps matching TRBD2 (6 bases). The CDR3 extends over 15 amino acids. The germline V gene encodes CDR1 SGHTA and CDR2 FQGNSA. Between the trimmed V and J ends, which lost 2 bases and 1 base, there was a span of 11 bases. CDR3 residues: CASSLTGSGQETQYF. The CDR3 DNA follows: TGTGCCAGCAGCTTAACTGGTAGCGGCCAAGAGACCCAGTACTTC.

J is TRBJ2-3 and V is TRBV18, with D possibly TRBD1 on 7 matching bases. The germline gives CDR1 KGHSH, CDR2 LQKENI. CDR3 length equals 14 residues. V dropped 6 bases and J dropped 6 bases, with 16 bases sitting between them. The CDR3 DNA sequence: TGTGCCAGCTCTAGCCCACAGGGGAGGGATACGCAGTATTTT. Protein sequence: CASSSPQGRDTQYF.